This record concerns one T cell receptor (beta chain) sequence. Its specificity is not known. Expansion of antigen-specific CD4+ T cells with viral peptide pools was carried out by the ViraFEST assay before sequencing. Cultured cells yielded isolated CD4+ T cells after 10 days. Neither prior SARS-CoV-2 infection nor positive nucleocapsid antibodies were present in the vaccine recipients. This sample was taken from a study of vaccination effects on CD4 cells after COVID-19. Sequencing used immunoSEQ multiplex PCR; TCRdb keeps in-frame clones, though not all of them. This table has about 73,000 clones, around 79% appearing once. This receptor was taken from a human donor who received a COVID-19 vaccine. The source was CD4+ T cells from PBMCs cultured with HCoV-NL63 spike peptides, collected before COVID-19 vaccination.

CDR3 residues: CASSSGQNNSPLHF. The CDR3 DNA sequence: TGTGCCAGCAGCTCGGGACAAAATAATTCACCCCTCCACTTT. This chain connects TRBV7-8 to TRBJ1-6, with a possible D match to TRBD1 (6 bases). Trimming shortened V by 4 bases and J by 5 bases, and 9 bases separated the two germline ends. Germline loops: CDR1 SGHVS, CDR2 FQNEAQ. The CDR3 is made up of 14 amino acids.